What follows is one TCR beta chain and its context. Antigen unknown. Donation came from healthy HIV-negative adults that had no recent acute infections or vaccinations. The data originate from a study of shared clonotypes between healthy human individuals. Overall study results and limits: Genetic and exposure-history diversity was limited by the few donors. Memory subsets generally showed lower estimated richness than naive subsets. Clonotypes shared by all four donors outscored non-shared clonotypes in generation probability.

Measured with immunoSEQ multiplex PCR; TCRdb has only the in-frame clones, and not every one. This table has over a million clones, roughly 75% appearing once. CDR1 GTSNPN and CDR2 SVGIG come from the germline V gene (reference sequence). The CDR3 is 16 amino acids. The J segment lost 5 bases and the V segment lost 2 bases, leaving 8 bases of the junction unmatched. The clonotype originates from a man aged 18-30 years in good health. This chain joins TRBV30 and TRBJ2-1, with 11 bases lining up with TRBD2. Sample: memory CD4+ T cells sorted from blood. Subset reported: CD45RA-negative fraction. The CDR3 DNA reads TGTGCCTGGAGTCCTAAGGGGACTAGCGGAGACAATGAGCAGTTCTTC. It specifies CAWSPKGTSGDNEQFF.